These 15 T cell receptor beta chains were sequenced from one sample in a study of CD8 T cells in Susac syndrome. The RNA, about 0.5 to 1 ug, was put through reverse transcription using random hexamers. TCRdb reprocessed the immunoSEQ multiplex PCR reads via MiXCR and lists one record per CDR3 protein. The table shows roughly 200,000 distinct CDR3 sequences, with roughly 95% occurring only once. Material for sequencing was CD4+ T cells from PBMCs. These receptor sequences come from a human donor in good health.

The CDR3 loop reads CSAREWTYRGGELFF. In nucleotides, the CDR3 is TGCAGTGCTAGAGAATGGACCTACAGGGGCGGGGAGCTGTTTTTT. The chain joins TRBV20-1 to TRBJ2-2; 7 bases line up with TRBD1. The length of the CDR3 is 15 residues. The J segment lost 7 bases and the V segment lost 0 bases, leaving 8 bases of the junction unmatched. CDR1 is DFQATT, CDR2 SNEGSKA, per germline (reference sequence).

CDR3 residues: CASSTRASGRISYEQYF. DNA of the CDR3: TGTGCCAGTAGTACAAGGGCTAGCGGGAGAATTTCCTACGAGCAGTACTTC. The chain employs TRBV19 and TRBJ2-7; 10 nucleotides agree with TRBD2. Looked up from germline, CDR1 is LNHDA and CDR2 is SQIVND (reference sequence). CDR3 length equals 17 residues. V gave up 4 bases and J gave up 1 base; unmatched junction bases: 10.

CDR3 sequence (DNA): TGCAGCGTTGTTACAGGGACGGCCACTGAAGCTTTCTTT. This translates into CSVVTGTATEAFF. The chain combines TRBV29-1 with TRBJ1-1; possibly TRBD1 for D (6 bases). In germline, CDR1 is SQVTM, CDR2 ANQGSEA. V was trimmed by 4 bases and J by 4 bases, leaving 13 bases between them. The CDR3 contains 13 residues. The full variable domain, completed using reference TRBV29-1 and TRBJ1-1, is SAVISQKPSRDICQRGTSLTIQCQVDSQVTMMFWYRQQPGQSLTLIATANQGSEATYESGFVIDKFPISRPNLTFSTLTVSNMSPEDSSIYLCSVVTGTATEAFFGQGTRLTVV.

V gene TRBV4-2 combines with J gene TRBJ2-3; D gene unclear. This CDR3 comprises 15 residues. V was trimmed by 1 base and J by 2 bases, leaving 10 bases between them. Germline V gene sequence: CDR1 LGHNA, CDR2 YNFKEQ. The DNA for the CDR3 is TGTGCCAGCAGCCAAGGTTCTTATACCACAGATACGCAGTATTTT. This encodes CASSQGSYTTDTQYF.

The genes are TRBV29-1 and TRBJ2-1; D might be TRBD1 or TRBD2, each matching 6 bases. The CDR3 loop spans 15 amino acids. Per the germline V gene, CDR1 is SQVTM and CDR2 is ANQGSEA. Deletions cut 4 bases from V and 5 bases from J, with 18 bases between. The CDR3 DNA sequence: TGCAGCGTTGTGGGGGCGGGACGGTTCGACAATGAGCAGTTCTTC. Encoded protein: CSVVGAGRFDNEQFF.

As to this clonotype: At one boundary the junction diverges from the germline segment, which might be a read error. The gene calls are TRBV7-9 and TRBJ2-2, with 7 bases aligning to TRBD2. CDR3 size: 14 residues. CDR1 and CDR2 (germline): SEHNR, FQNEAQ (reference sequence). For the CDR3, the DNA is TGTGCCAGCAGCATAGCGGGGAACACCGGGGAGCTGTTTTTT. It codes for CASSIAGNTGELFF.

The CDR3, as DNA: TGTGCCACCAGTGAACGACTCTTAGCGGGAGGAACGAATGAGCAGTTCTTC. It yields the protein CATSERLLAGGTNEQFF. This rearrangement joins TRBV24-1 to TRBJ2-1, with 10 nucleotides matching TRBD2. This CDR3 is built from 17 residues. The J segment lost 7 bases and the V segment lost 4 bases, leaving 12 bases of the junction unmatched. CDR1 is KGHDR, CDR2 SFDVKD, per germline.

The V and J genes are TRBV30 and TRBJ2-2; unclear D gene. V was trimmed by 4 bases and J by 11 bases, leaving 20 bases between them. The germline V gene encodes CDR1 GTSNPN and CDR2 SVGIG (reference sequence). This CDR3 is built from 14 residues. The CDR3 DNA follows: TGTGCCTGGACTAGGAAAGGGCCTAACAGCGAGCTGTTTTTT. Encoded protein: CAWTRKGPNSELFF.

The gene calls are TRBV20-1 and TRBJ2-1; 9 bases line up with TRBD2. This CDR3 comprises 15 residues. Trimming took 5 bases from V and 0 from J; bases not matched to a gene: 5. Germline V CDR1 and CDR2: DFQATT, SNEGSKA (reference sequence). Here the CDR3 DNA reads TGCAGTGCTCCCGGACTAGCGCGCTCCTACAATGAGCAGTTCTTC. Residues: CSAPGLARSYNEQFF.

The chain couples TRBV29-1 to TRBJ2-3; 10 bases line up with TRBD2. This CDR3 is built from 13 residues. Germline V gene lookup returns CDR1 SQVTM and CDR2 ANQGSEA. The trim removed 8 bases at V and 2 bases at J, leaving 4 bases unmatched. The CDR3 loop is CSILAGDTDTQYF. The CDR3, as DNA: TGCAGCATCCTAGCGGGGGACACAGATACGCAGTATTTT.

The chain joins TRBV29-1 to TRBJ2-5; possible D gene TRBD1, 6 bases. The CDR3 is 11 amino acids. CDR1 and CDR2 from the germline V gene are SQVTM and ANQGSEA. Trimming took off 7 bases at V and 9 bases at J, with 15 bases between the two ends. The DNA of the CDR3 is TGCAGCGCCGGACGGTCAGGGGCCCAGTACTTC. Its protein product is CSAGRSGAQYF.

This clonotype is a singleton in its sample. The chain joins TRBV18 to TRBJ2-1, with D tentatively TRBD1 or TRBD2 (5 bases each). The CDR3 length is 14 residues. Germline CDR1 is KGHSH and CDR2 is LQKENI. Between the trimmed V and J ends, which lost 3 bases and 8 bases, there was a span of 14 bases. The CDR3 DNA sequence: TGTGCCAGCTCACCCGCCGGGACGGGCGATGAGCAGTTCTTC. This encodes CASSPAGTGDEQFF.

V usage is TRBV28 and J usage is TRBJ2-7, with 13 bases identical to TRBD2. This CDR3 is 15 amino acids long. Germline lookup yields CDR1 MDHEN and CDR2 SYDVKM. V was pared by 5 bases and J by 5 bases, with 6 bases of the junction left unmatched. CDR3: CASSRTSGRTHEQYF. The CDR3 DNA is TGTGCCAGCAGTAGGACTAGCGGGAGAACCCACGAGCAGTACTTC.

The genes are TRBV5-4 and TRBJ2-5; TRBD2 matches 7 bases. With V trimmed by 3 bases and J by 4 bases, 6 bases remained unmatched. From germline, CDR1 is SGHNT and CDR2 YYREEE (reference sequence). The CDR3 covers 14 residues. The CDR3 region is CASSSTSVAETQYF. The DNA for the CDR3 is TGTGCCAGCAGCTCAACTAGCGTTGCAGAGACCCAGTACTTC.

The gene calls are TRBV10-2 and TRBJ1-1, with a weak D call TRBD1 (6 bases). The CDR3 has 9 residues. CDR1 is WSHSY, CDR2 SAAADI, per germline. Trimming removed 11 bases at V and 6 bases at J, with 7 bases between. CDR3 DNA: TGCGCCTCAGGGGCTGAAGCTTTCTTT. Translated, it gives CASGAEAFF.